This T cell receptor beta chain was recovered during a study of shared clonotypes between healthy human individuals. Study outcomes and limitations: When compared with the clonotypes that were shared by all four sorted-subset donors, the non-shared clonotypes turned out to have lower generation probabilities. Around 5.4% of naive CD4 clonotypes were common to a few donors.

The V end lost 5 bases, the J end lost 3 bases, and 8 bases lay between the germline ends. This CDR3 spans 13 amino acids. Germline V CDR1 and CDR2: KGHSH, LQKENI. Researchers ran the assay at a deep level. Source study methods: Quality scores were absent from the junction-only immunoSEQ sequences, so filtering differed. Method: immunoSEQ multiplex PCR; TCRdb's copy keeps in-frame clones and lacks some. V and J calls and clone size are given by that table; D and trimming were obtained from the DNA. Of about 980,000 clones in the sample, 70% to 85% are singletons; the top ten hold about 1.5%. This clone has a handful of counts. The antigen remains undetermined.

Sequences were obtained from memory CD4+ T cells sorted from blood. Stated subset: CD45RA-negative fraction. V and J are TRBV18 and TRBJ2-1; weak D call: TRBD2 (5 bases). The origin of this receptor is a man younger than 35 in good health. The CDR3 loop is CASSLAIYNEQFF. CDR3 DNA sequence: TGTGCCAGCTCATTAGCGATCTACAATGAGCAGTTCTTC.